This record concerns one T cell receptor (beta chain) sequence. Its antigen is not identified. Each sorted subset replicate got 200 ng genomic DNA, 30,000 or so genomes. Clones were read by immunoSEQ multiplex PCR, and TCRdb kept only the in-frame ones, dropping some. The data hold more than 1.2 million clones, with about 98.5% observed a single time. This sample was taken from a study of shared clonotypes between healthy human individuals. At the level of the study: The donor group consisted of two women and a few men, aged 18 to 49. Study-level points and caveats: The represented genetic and exposure-history diversity was limited by the small number of donors. Clonotypes which were not shared had lower generation probabilities than clonotypes that all four donors shared.

V shed 2 bases, J shed 2 bases, and the junction held 8 bases outside the gene matches. CDR3 length equals 17 residues. CDR1 is LNHNV and CDR2 is YYDKDF in the germline V gene (reference sequence). V is TRBV15 and J is TRBJ1-2; TRBD1 matches at 10 bases. The sample was naive CD4+ T cells sorted from blood. Subset here: CD45RA+ positively selected. The source is a man aged 30 to 39 in good health. CDR3 sequence reads: CATSRPKDRGLNYGYTF. The CDR3 nucleotides read TGTGCCACCAGCAGACCGAAAGACAGGGGGCTAAACTATGGCTACACCTTC.